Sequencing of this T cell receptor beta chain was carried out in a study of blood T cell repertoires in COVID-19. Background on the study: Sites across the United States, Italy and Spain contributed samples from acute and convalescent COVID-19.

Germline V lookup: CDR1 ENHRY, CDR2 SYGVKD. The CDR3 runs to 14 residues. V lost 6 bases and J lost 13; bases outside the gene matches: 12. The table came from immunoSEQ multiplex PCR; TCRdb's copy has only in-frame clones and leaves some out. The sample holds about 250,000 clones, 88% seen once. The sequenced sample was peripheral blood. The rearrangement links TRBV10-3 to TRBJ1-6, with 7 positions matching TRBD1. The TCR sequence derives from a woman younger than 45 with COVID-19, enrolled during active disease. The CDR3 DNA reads TGTGCCATCAGCGACAGGGAAGCGGTAGCTCCCCTCCACTTT. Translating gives CAISDREAVAPLHF.